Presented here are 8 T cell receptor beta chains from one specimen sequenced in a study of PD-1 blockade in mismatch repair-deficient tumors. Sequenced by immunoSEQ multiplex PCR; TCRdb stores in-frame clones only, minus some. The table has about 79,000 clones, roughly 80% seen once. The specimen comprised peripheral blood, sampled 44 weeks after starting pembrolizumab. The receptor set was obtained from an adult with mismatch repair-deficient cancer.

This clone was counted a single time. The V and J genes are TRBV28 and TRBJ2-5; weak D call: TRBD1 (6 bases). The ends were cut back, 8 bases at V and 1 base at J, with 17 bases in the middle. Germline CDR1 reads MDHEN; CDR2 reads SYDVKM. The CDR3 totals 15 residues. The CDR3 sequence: CASGSPGHGQETQYF. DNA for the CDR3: TGTGCCAGCGGATCCCCGGGACACGGCCAAGAGACCCAGTACTTC. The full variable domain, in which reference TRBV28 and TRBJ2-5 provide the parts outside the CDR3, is DVKVTQSSRYLVKRTGEKVFLECVQDMDHENMFWYRQDPGLGLRLIYFSYDVKMKEKGDIPEGYSVSREKKERFSLILESASTNQTSMYLCASGSPGHGQETQYFGPGTRLLVL.

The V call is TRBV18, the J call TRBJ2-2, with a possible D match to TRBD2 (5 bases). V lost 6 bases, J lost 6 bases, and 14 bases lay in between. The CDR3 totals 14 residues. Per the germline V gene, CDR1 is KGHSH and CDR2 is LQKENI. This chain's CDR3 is CASSPGNEAGELFF. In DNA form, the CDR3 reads TGTGCCAGCTCCCCCGGGAACGAAGCCGGGGAGCTGTTTTTT.

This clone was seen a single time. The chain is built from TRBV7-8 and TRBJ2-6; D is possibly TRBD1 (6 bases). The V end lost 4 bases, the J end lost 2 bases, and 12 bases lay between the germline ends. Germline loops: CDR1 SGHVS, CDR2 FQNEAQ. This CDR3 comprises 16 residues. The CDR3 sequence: CASSSEQGAGANVLTF. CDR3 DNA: TGTGCCAGCAGCTCTGAACAGGGTGCTGGGGCCAACGTCCTGACTTTC.

The DNA of the CDR3 is TGTGCCAGCAGCTTAGGTGGGGACCCCTACGGCTACACCTTC. Its protein is CASSLGGDPYGYTF. V usage is TRBV7-9 and J usage is TRBJ1-2, with D maybe TRBD1 (5 bases). The germline CDR1 and CDR2 sequences are SEHNR and FQNEAQ (reference sequence). Trimming left V 1 base short and J 8 bases short, with 14 bases between. The CDR3 is 14 residues long.

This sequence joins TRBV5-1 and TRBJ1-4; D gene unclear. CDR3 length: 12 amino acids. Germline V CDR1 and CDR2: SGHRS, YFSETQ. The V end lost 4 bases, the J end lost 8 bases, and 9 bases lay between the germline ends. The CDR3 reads CASSQDLEKLFF. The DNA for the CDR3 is TGCGCCAGCAGCCAGGATTTGGAAAAACTGTTTTTT.

The CDR3 loop reads CATSRDVRGEAFF. The CDR3 DNA sequence: TGTGCCACCAGCAGAGATGTGAGGGGGGAAGCTTTCTTT. The chain links TRBV15 to TRBJ1-1, with a tentative D call TRBD1 (6 bases). Germline V CDR1 and CDR2: LNHNV, YYDKDF (reference sequence). The CDR3 has 13 residues. V was shortened by 0 bases and J by 8 bases, with 10 bases between the two germline ends.

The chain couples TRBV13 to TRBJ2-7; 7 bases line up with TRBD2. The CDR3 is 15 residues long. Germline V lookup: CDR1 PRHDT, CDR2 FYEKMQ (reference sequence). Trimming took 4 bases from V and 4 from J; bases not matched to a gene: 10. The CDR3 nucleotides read TGTGCCAGCAGCTCGACTAGCACTACGGGGTACGAGCAGTACTTC. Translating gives CASSSTSTTGYEQYF.

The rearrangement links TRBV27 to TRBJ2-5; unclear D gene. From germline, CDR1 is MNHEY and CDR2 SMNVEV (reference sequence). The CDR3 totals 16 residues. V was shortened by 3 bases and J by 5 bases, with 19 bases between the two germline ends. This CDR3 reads CASSLNARFFGETQYF. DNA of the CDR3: TGTGCCAGCAGTTTGAACGCACGGTTCTTCGGGGAGACCCAGTACTTC.